This TCR beta chain was observed in a study of CD8+ T cells in alopecia areata. The treatment: oral pan-JAK inhibitor, 5-10 mg twice daily. Trimming cost V 3 bases and J 3 bases, with 17 bases left between them. The V gene's germline CDR1 is MGHRA and CDR2 YSYEKL. This CDR3 is 16 amino acids long. In each case, RNA was isolated and then reverse transcribed into cDNA as the sequencing template. The data were produced by immunoSEQ multiplex PCR, yet TCRdb's version contains in-frame clones alone and is incomplete. Altogether 35,000 to 45,000 clones are present, roughly 92% being singletons, with the ten largest covering 15% to 20%.

This TCR came from a human donor with alopecia areata. The source material was CD8+ T cells sorted from blood, sampled at week 24, from a patient treated with tofacitinib. This chain uses TRBV4-1 with TRBJ2-5; the D gene could be TRBD1 or TRBD2 (5 bases each). The CDR3 spells CASSQDPLGPEETQYF. The CDR3 DNA sequence: TGCGCCAGCAGCCAGGACCCCCTGGGACCCGAAGAGACCCAGTACTTC.